These 28 T cell receptor beta chains were sequenced from one sample in a study of control samples from healthy donors and cancer patients. Only in-frame clones appear in the TCRdb table, and some are missing; sequencing was by immunoSEQ multiplex PCR. This table has roughly 20,000 clones, around four fifths appearing once. The sample comprised PBMCs. The origin of the receptors is a man between 60 and 75 years old with colorectal cancer.

This rearrangement joins TRBV2 to TRBJ1-2, with 7 bases aligning to TRBD1. With V trimmed by 5 bases and J by 0 bases, 3 bases remained unmatched. CDR3 length equals 14 residues. CDR1 and CDR2 (germline): SNHLY, FYNNEI. The CDR3 DNA reads TGTGCCAGCAGTCCGGGACAGTCTAACTATGGCTACACCTTC. Protein sequence: CASSPGQSNYGYTF.

The rearrangement joins TRBV2 to TRBJ2-1, with TRBD1 identical over 9 bases. After removal of 4 bases from V and 7 bases from J, the junction contained 8 bases not matched to a gene. Germline V gene sequence: CDR1 SNHLY, CDR2 FYNNEI. This CDR3 region has 15 residues. DNA for the CDR3: TGTGCCAGCAGTGGGTTGGGGACAGGGAGAAATGAGCAGTTCTTC. Protein sequence: CASSGLGTGRNEQFF.

In this sample, this clone turned up once. The chain links TRBV3-1 (or the pseudogene TRBV3-2) to TRBJ2-1, with D unclear. The germline V gene has CDR1 LGHDT and CDR2 YNNKEL (reference sequence). V lost 0 bases, J lost 0 bases, and 9 bases lay in between. The CDR3 sequence is 16 residues long. This CDR3 is CASSQDLATSYNEQFF. The CDR3 region has the DNA TGTGCCAGCAGCCAAGATCTGGCTACCTCCTACAATGAGCAGTTCTTC.

V and J are TRBV14 and TRBJ2-1, with 10 bases that match TRBD2. V was pared by 1 base and J by 4 bases, with 7 bases of the junction left unmatched. Per the germline V gene, CDR1 is SGHDN and CDR2 is FVKESK. The length of the CDR3 is 17 residues. The CDR3 reads CASSQVRTSGPYNEQFF. In DNA, the CDR3 is TGTGCCAGCAGCCAAGTTCGGACTAGCGGACCATACAATGAGCAGTTCTTC.

The chain carries TRBV10-2 and TRBJ2-6; D is perhaps TRBD1 or TRBD2 (5 bases each). Deletions cut 4 bases from V and 3 bases from J, with 10 bases between. This CDR3 has 15 residues. In germline, CDR1 is WSHSY, CDR2 SAAADI. The CDR3 is CASSAEGLGANVLTF. The CDR3 region has the DNA TGCGCCAGCAGTGCTGAGGGGCTTGGGGCCAACGTCCTGACTTTC.

V and J are TRBV6-5 and TRBJ1-2; 7 bases agree with TRBD1. V was clipped by 6 bases and J by 5 bases; unmatched bases: 9. This CDR3 is built from 14 residues. Per germline, CDR1 MNHEY and CDR2 SVGAGI. The DNA of the CDR3 is TGTGCCAGCAGCCCCGAGACAGGGACATATGGCTACACCTTC. This sequence encodes CASSPETGTYGYTF.

This clone is classed as medium-sized. The chain links TRBV6-6 to TRBJ2-3; D gene uncertain. The V gene lost 5 bases and the J gene lost 4 bases, with 7 bases spanning the gap. This CDR3 is 12 amino acids long. Germline lookup yields CDR1 MNHNY and CDR2 SVGAGI (reference sequence). The CDR3 sequence is CASSQLSDTQYF. CDR3 sequence (DNA): TGTGCCAGCAGTCAGTTATCAGATACGCAGTATTTT.

This clone was counted only a few times. This chain uses TRBV18 with TRBJ2-1; 7 nucleotides agree with TRBD1. Germline CDR1 KGHSH, CDR2 LQKENI. This CDR3 contains 15 residues. Trimming removed 3 bases from V and 5 bases from J; junction bases left unmatched: 7. The CDR3 is CASSPLTGRNNEQFF. DNA of the CDR3: TGTGCCAGCTCACCTTTGACAGGGAGAAACAATGAGCAGTTCTTC.

The CDR3 protein is CASTQPRDQGFLFAGELFF. CDR3 DNA: TGTGCCAGCACCCAACCCCGGGACCAGGGGTTCCTTTTCGCCGGGGAGCTGTTTTTT. The chain uses TRBV7-9 and TRBJ2-2; D may be TRBD1 (6 bases). V lost 7 bases to trimming and J lost 6 bases, with 30 bases between them. There are 19 residues in the CDR3. The germline V gene has CDR1 SEHNR and CDR2 FQNEAQ (reference sequence).

V and J are TRBV6-5 and TRBJ1-2; D gene uncertain. The germline CDR1 and CDR2 sequences are MNHEY and SVGAGI. The V gene lost 5 bases and the J gene lost 5 bases, with 12 bases spanning the gap. The CDR3 has 13 amino acids. The CDR3 nucleotides are TGTGCCAGCAGTCCATACGGAGGGTATGGCTACACCTTC. Translated: CASSPYGGYGYTF.

The chain couples TRBV11-2 to TRBJ2-4; D is perhaps TRBD1 or TRBD2 (6 bases each). Germline V lookup: CDR1 SGHAT, CDR2 FQNNGV. CDR3 length equals 17 residues. The V end was cut by 1 base, the J end by 0 bases, with 13 bases between. CDR3 bases: TGTGCCAGCAGCTTAGGGGGGGCAGGCCTAGCCAAAAACATTCAGTACTTC. Residues: CASSLGGAGLAKNIQYF.

A single count supports this clone. The chain employs TRBV24-1 and TRBJ2-3; tentatively, D is TRBD1 or TRBD2 (6 bases each). V gave up 9 bases and J gave up 4 bases, with 10 bases separating them. Germline CDR1 is KGHDR and CDR2 is SFDVKD. The CDR3 contains 12 residues. CDR3: CATGGPADTQYF. CDR3 sequence (DNA): TGTGCCACCGGGGGGCCCGCAGATACGCAGTATTTT.

The chain uses TRBV6-6 and TRBJ1-1; D perhaps matches TRBD1 (5 bases). From germline, CDR1 is MNHNY and CDR2 SVGAGI (reference sequence). V lost 6 bases to trimming and J lost 1 base, with 12 bases between them. The CDR3 length is 14 residues. For the CDR3, the DNA is TGTGCCAGCAGGTACGGGGGTTCGAACACTGAAGCTTTCTTT. The encoded protein is CASRYGGSNTEAFF.

CDR3 protein: CAISDSSYNSPLHF. Here the CDR3 DNA reads TGTGCCATCAGTGACAGCTCCTATAATTCACCCCTCCACTTT. The chain uses TRBV10-3 and TRBJ1-6; D not certain. In germline, CDR1 is ENHRY, CDR2 SYGVKD. The V end lost 3 bases, the J end lost 0 bases, and 3 bases lay between the germline ends. This CDR3 has 14 amino acids.

This chain connects TRBV6-6 to TRBJ1-3; maybe TRBD1 (5 bases). In germline, CDR1 is MNHNY, CDR2 SVGAGI (reference sequence). There are 13 residues in the CDR3. The ends were cut back, 5 bases at V and 11 bases at J, with 16 bases in the middle. CDR3 sequence (DNA): TGTGCCAGCAGTCGCGGGGACGGCTCAGCCATATATTTT. It is translated as CASSRGDGSAIYF.

This clone was found once. The rearrangement uses TRBV6-2 or TRBV6-3 and TRBJ2-7, with D maybe TRBD1 (6 bases). This CDR3 is built from 14 residues. Germline V gene data show CDR1 as MNHEY and CDR2 as SVGEGT. The CDR3 DNA sequence: TGTGCCAGCAGTTCCCCGGGACAAGTTTATTCCTACGACGTG. Encoded protein: CASSSPGQVYSYDV.

This clone was found once. V gene TRBV10-3 combines with J gene TRBJ2-1, with D perhaps matching TRBD2 (6 bases). V was pared by 8 bases and J by 5 bases, with 10 bases between. The germline V gene encodes CDR1 ENHRY and CDR2 SYGVKD. The CDR3 covers 12 residues. The CDR3 is CAIGGSNNEQFF. As DNA, the CDR3 is TGTGCCATCGGGGGGAGTAACAATGAGCAGTTCTTC.

This chain uses TRBV5-1 with TRBJ1-2; 7 bases agree with TRBD1. This CDR3 region has 14 residues. Germline V CDR1 and CDR2: SGHRS, YFSETQ. J gave up 2 bases and V 0 bases, and 1 base lay outside the gene matches. The CDR3 loop reads CASSLDRGNYGYTF. In DNA form, the CDR3 reads TGCGCCAGCAGCTTGGACAGGGGAAACTATGGCTACACCTTC.

This rearrangement joins TRBV10-1 to TRBJ2-7; D assignment may be TRBD1 or TRBD2 (5 bases each). The germline V gene encodes CDR1 WNHNN and CDR2 SYGVQD (reference sequence). The length of the CDR3 is 17 residues. Trimming pared 9 bases from V and 3 bases from J, leaving 27 bases between. The CDR3 loop reads CASKKQEGRVGLYEQYV. CDR3 in DNA: TGCGCCAGTAAAAAACAAGAGGGCAGGGTGGGTCTCTACGAGCAGTACGTC.

The J gene is TRBJ1-1, the V gene TRBV6-4; 9 positions agree with TRBD1. The CDR3 covers 14 residues. V dropped 6 bases and J dropped 9; count of bases not matched to a gene: 11. Germline CDR1 reads MRHNA; CDR2 reads SNTAGT. The CDR3 sequence is CASRAGTGSGQAFF. In nucleotides, the CDR3 is TGTGCCAGCAGGGCTGGGACAGGGAGTGGTCAAGCTTTCTTT.

The chain joins TRBV10-3 to TRBJ2-6; D call uncertain. The CDR3 spans 18 residues. Trimming cost V 2 bases and J 0 bases, with 14 bases left between them. Per the germline V gene, CDR1 is ENHRY and CDR2 is SYGVKD. This CDR3 is CAISETLGRNSGANVLTF. The DNA for the CDR3 is TGTGCCATCAGTGAGACCTTGGGCAGAAACTCTGGGGCCAACGTCCTGACTTTC.

The rearrangement joins TRBV27 to TRBJ2-7, with 11 bases identical to TRBD2. V shed 8 bases and J 0 bases; nucleotides not matched to a gene: 9. Germline V gives CDR1 MNHEY, CDR2 SMNVEV (reference sequence). This CDR3 is 16 amino acids long. CDR3 bases: TGTGCCAGCGCCCCTTCGACTAGCGGGGACTCCTACGAGCAGTACGTC. Translation gives CASAPSTSGDSYEQYV.

V is TRBV7-9 and J is TRBJ1-5; 9 bases map to TRBD1. Germline trimming cut 1 base from V and 2 bases from J; bases unmatched to any gene: 9. Germline assignment: CDR1 SEHNR and CDR2 FQNEAQ (reference sequence). The CDR3 is 18 residues long. CDR3 residues: CASSLGTGVEKGNQPQHF. The CDR3, as DNA: TGTGCCAGCAGCTTAGGGACAGGGGTTGAAAAGGGCAATCAGCCCCAGCATTTT.

The sample holds a few counts of this clone. The rearrangement uses TRBV6-6 and TRBJ1-4; possible D gene TRBD1, 5 bases. Germline V gives CDR1 MNHNY, CDR2 SVGAGI (reference sequence). V lost 0 bases and J 0 bases, leaving 8 bases between the germline ends. This CDR3 spans 16 amino acids. The CDR3 sequence: CASSYSTASTNEKLFF. CDR3 nucleotides: TGTGCCAGCAGTTACTCGACAGCCTCAACTAATGAAAAACTGTTTTTT.

The CDR3 reads CASSLVRQLGTGELFF. The DNA of the CDR3 is TGCGCCAGCAGCTTGGTTCGCCAGTTGGGCACCGGGGAGCTGTTTTTT. The rearrangement links TRBV5-1 to TRBJ2-2; D is undetermined. CDR3 length: 16 amino acids. The V end lost 0 bases, the J end lost 4 bases, and 13 bases lay between the germline ends. Per germline, CDR1 SGHRS and CDR2 YFSETQ.

This chain joins TRBV5-1 and TRBJ2-3, with TRBD1 matching 7 bases. CDR1 SGHRS and CDR2 YFSETQ come from the germline V gene. V gave up 0 bases and J gave up 4 bases; unmatched junction bases: 5. The CDR3 sequence is 15 residues long. The DNA of the CDR3 is TGCGCCAGCAGCTTGGCGGGGACAGCTGCAGATACGCAGTATTTT. Encoded protein: CASSLAGTAADTQYF.

J is TRBJ2-1 and V is TRBV18; 10 bases agree with TRBD1. The CDR3 runs 15 residues. Per the germline V gene, CDR1 is KGHSH and CDR2 is LQKENI. The V gene end was trimmed by 3 bases and the J gene end by 4 bases; junction bases not matched to a gene: 3. The CDR3 DNA follows: TGTGCCAGCTCACCGCCGGGACAGGGGTACAATGAGCAGTTCTTC. Translated, it gives CASSPPGQGYNEQFF.

The chain employs TRBV3-1 (or the pseudogene TRBV3-2) and TRBJ2-7; D may be TRBD1 (6 bases). Germline loops: CDR1 LGHDT, CDR2 YNNKEL (reference sequence). The CDR3 runs to 15 residues. Trimming shortened V by 1 base and J by 2 bases, and 12 bases separated the two germline ends. This CDR3 is CASSQVRTDPYEQYV. The CDR3 DNA follows: TGTGCCAGCAGCCAAGTCCGGACAGACCCCTACGAGCAGTACGTC.